These 8 T cell receptor beta chains originate from one sample sequenced in a study of molecular identifiers for immune sequencing clone quantification (dated by TCRdb to about 2018). Library preparation employed PCR. Sequencing was carried out with an Illumina HiSeq 4000. Through fastp at Q25 and MiXCR, TCRdb rebuilt clones from the public reads, retaining in-frame beta chains. Rows merge per CDR3 protein into single entries with the most common DNA and genes. For this sample there are around 40,000 distinct CDR3 sequences; 15% to 20% appear just once. The ten biggest clones cover approximately 1% of the sample. Sample: naive CD8+ T cells from blood, with Jurkat cell RNA spiked in. The cell subset or site label of this sample denotes: FACS-sorted CD8+CD4-CCR7+CD45RA+ naive T cells. The receptor source for this set is a human donor in good health. Some libraries in this study had Jurkat cell RNA spiked in.

This clonotype was seen at least ten times. This chain joins TRBV27 and TRBJ1-1, with D possibly matching TRBD1 (6 bases). Germline values: CDR1 MNHEY, CDR2 SMNVEV (reference sequence). CDR3 size: 14 residues. The V end was cut by 1 base, the J end by 3 bases, with 9 bases between. Written as DNA, the CDR3 is TGTGCCAGCAGTTTATTTACAGGGCACACTGAAGCTTTCTTT. Translated, it gives CASSLFTGHTEAFF.

This chain uses TRBV20-1 with TRBJ2-7, with 9 bases identical to TRBD1. Germline values: CDR1 DFQATT, CDR2 SNEGSKA (reference sequence). V trimming: 0 bases; J trimming: 5 bases; junction bases outside the gene matches: 8. This CDR3 is built from 15 residues. CDR3 coding DNA: TGCAGTGCTAGAGATTGGGACAGGGTTACCGACGAGCAGTACTTC. Translation: CSARDWDRVTDEQYF.

This clonotype was found many times. The chain carries TRBV11-2 and TRBJ2-5; TRBD2 matches 8 bases. Germline V CDR1 and CDR2: SGHAT, FQNNGV. The CDR3 has 17 residues. The V and J ends lost 5 bases and 3 bases, in that order; junction bases with no gene match: 14. CDR3: CASSPGPLLADEETQYF. The CDR3 nucleotides are TGTGCCAGCAGCCCAGGACCCCTACTAGCGGATGAAGAGACCCAGTACTTC.

This clonotype was detected a few times. The chain links TRBV19 to TRBJ2-1, with 8 bases lining up with TRBD2. CDR1 is LNHDA and CDR2 is SQIVND in the germline V gene (reference sequence). The ends lost 8 bases at V and 7 bases at J; junction bases unmatched: 7. This CDR3 is built from 13 residues. CDR3 amino acids: CASVSGRLNEQFF. The CDR3 region has the DNA TGTGCCAGTGTAAGCGGGAGATTAAATGAGCAGTTCTTC.

The gene calls are TRBV7-8 and TRBJ2-7; 15 bases fit TRBD2. Per the germline V gene, CDR1 is SGHVS and CDR2 is FQNEAQ. Trimming took 5 bases from V and 4 from J; bases not matched to a gene: 9. CDR3 length: 17 amino acids. This chain's CDR3 is CASSPRGTSGGKYEQYF. Written as DNA, the CDR3 is TGTGCCAGCAGCCCGAGAGGGACTAGCGGGGGGAAATACGAGCAGTACTTC.

This clonotype was seen ten or more times. CDR3 in DNA: TGTGCCAGCAGCCTAGAGTTGCGGGACGGCAGCTACGAGCAGTACTTC. Encoded protein: CASSLELRDGSYEQYF. The chain combines TRBV4-2 with TRBJ2-7; tentative D call: TRBD2 (6 bases). The V gene lost 4 bases and the J gene lost 3 bases, with 19 bases spanning the gap. CDR1 and CDR2 (germline): LGHNA, YNFKEQ. This CDR3 has 16 residues.

The genes are TRBV19 and TRBJ2-7; no clear D. Looked up from germline, CDR1 is LNHDA and CDR2 is SQIVND (reference sequence). Trimming stripped 3 bases from V and 0 bases from J, with 9 bases between. The CDR3 has 14 residues. The CDR3 DNA follows: TGTGCCAGTAGTATCAGCAGAAGCTCCTACGAGCAGTACTTC. It encodes CASSISRSSYEQYF.

This clonotype appeared many times. The chain combines TRBV20-1 with TRBJ2-1; no firm D call. The CDR3 contains 13 residues. Germline V lookup: CDR1 DFQATT, CDR2 SNEGSKA (reference sequence). The V end lost 0 bases, the J end lost 7 bases, and 10 bases lay between the germline ends. CDR3 DNA sequence: TGCAGTGCTAGAGATGAGGTAGAAAATGAGCAGTTCTTC. It codes for CSARDEVENEQFF.